This passage covers 24 T cell receptor beta chains from one sample sequenced in a study of shared clonotypes between healthy human individuals. Generated by immunoSEQ multiplex PCR, the TCRdb table keeps only in-frame clones and is missing some. The sample consists of around 1.4 million clones, about 98.5% of them appearing once. The sample comprised naive CD4+ T cells sorted from blood. Subset in this sample: CD45RA+ positively selected. The source is a man under 40 in good health.

The V gene is TRBV5-4, the J gene TRBJ2-3, with a weak D call TRBD1 (6 bases). V dropped 0 bases and J dropped 6 bases, with 14 bases sitting between them. Germline V CDR1 and CDR2: SGHNT, YYREEE (reference sequence). This CDR3 is 15 amino acids long. CDR3 protein: CASSLEPGHLDTQYF. The CDR3 DNA reads TGTGCCAGCAGCTTGGAACCGGGACACTTGGATACGCAGTATTTT.

The chain couples TRBV25-1 to TRBJ2-7, with 7 bases that match TRBD2. The CDR3 sequence is 14 residues long. V lost 5 bases, J lost 5 bases, and 9 bases stayed unmatched. Germline CDR1 MGHDK, CDR2 SYGVNS. CDR3 residues: CASSPLAGVNEQYF. The CDR3 bases are TGTGCCAGCAGTCCCCTGGCGGGAGTAAACGAGCAGTACTTC.

This sequence joins TRBV7-3 and TRBJ2-7, with 11 bases matching TRBD2. CDR1 is SGHTA and CDR2 is FQGTGA in the germline V gene. Trimming at V came to 6 bases and at J to 3 bases, leaving 7 bases not matched to a gene. This CDR3 region has 15 residues. The CDR3 bases are TGTGCCAGCAGTTTCTTAGCGGGAGGGAGCTACGAGCAGTACTTC. Translated: CASSFLAGGSYEQYF.

The chain recombines TRBV5-1 with TRBJ2-7; D assignment may be TRBD1 or TRBD2 (5 bases each). The CDR3 is 13 residues long. Germline V lookup: CDR1 SGHRS, CDR2 YFSETQ. V gave up 5 bases and J gave up 3 bases, with 12 bases separating them. CDR3 in amino acids: CASSPPGSYEQYF. The CDR3 region has the DNA TGCGCCAGCAGTCCGCCAGGGAGCTACGAGCAGTACTTC.

The genes are TRBV18 and TRBJ2-1, with D possibly TRBD1 on 6 matching bases. From germline, CDR1 is KGHSH and CDR2 LQKENI. This CDR3 comprises 13 residues. V was pared by 5 bases and J by 4 bases, with 9 bases between. CDR3 sequence: CASSVGQYNEQFF. DNA of the CDR3: TGTGCCAGCTCAGTCGGACAGTACAATGAGCAGTTCTTC.

V usage is TRBV2 and J usage is TRBJ1-2, with TRBD1 identical over 7 bases. Trimming cost V 6 bases and J 8 bases; bases outside gene matches: 9. In germline, CDR1 is SNHLY, CDR2 FYNNEI. The CDR3 is 13 residues long. The CDR3 protein is CASRAGQYEGYTF. The CDR3 coding sequence is TGTGCCAGCAGAGCGGGACAGTATGAGGGCTACACCTTC.

This chain joins TRBV7-6 and TRBJ1-1; the match to TRBD1 covers 7 bases. The germline CDR1 and CDR2 sequences are SGHVS and FNYEAQ. J gave up 0 bases and V 4 bases, and 8 bases lay outside the gene matches. The length of the CDR3 is 16 residues. CDR3: CASSSETGTVNTEAFF. The CDR3 region has the DNA TGTGCCAGCAGCTCCGAGACCGGGACAGTGAACACTGAAGCTTTCTTT. The entire variable domain, with the rest obtained from reference TRBV7-6 and TRBJ1-1, is as follows: GAGVSQSPRYKVTKRGQDVALRCDPISGHVSLYWYRQALGQGPEFLTYFNYEAQQDKSGLPNDRFSAERPEGSISTLTIQRTEQRDSAMYRCASSSETGTVNTEAFFGQGTRLTVV.

The rearrangement joins TRBV25-1 to TRBJ2-1; 10 bases fit TRBD2. The CDR3 length is 15 residues. V lost 4 bases to trimming and J lost 5 bases; unmatched junction nucleotides: 5. The germline gives CDR1 MGHDK, CDR2 SYGVNS. In DNA form, the CDR3 reads TGTGCCAGCAGTGGAGCGGGAGGGCCCAACAATGAGCAGTTCTTC. It translates to CASSGAGGPNNEQFF.

The chain couples TRBV18 to TRBJ2-2, with D possibly called TRBD1 or TRBD2 (5 bases each). The germline V gene has CDR1 KGHSH and CDR2 LQKENI. The V and J ends lost 1 base and 1 base respectively, with 10 bases between them. This CDR3 spans 16 amino acids. CDR3 nucleotides: TGTGCCAGCTCACCACGAGGGACGGAGAACACCGGGGAGCTGTTTTTT. This translates into CASSPRGTENTGELFF.

The chain carries TRBV7-9 and TRBJ1-2; D is ambiguous. This CDR3 spans 11 amino acids. CDR1 and CDR2 from the germline V gene are SEHNR and FQNEAQ (reference sequence). V lost 0 bases, J lost 4 bases, and 0 bases lay in between. The CDR3 sequence is CASSLAYGYTF. The CDR3 DNA is TGTGCCAGCAGCTTAGCCTATGGCTACACCTTC.

V is TRBV18 and J is TRBJ2-7; TRBD1 aligns across 9 bases. The ends lost 2 bases at V and 3 bases at J; junction bases unmatched: 5. The CDR3 totals 15 residues. Germline V lookup: CDR1 KGHSH, CDR2 LQKENI. The CDR3 region is CASSPSPGQGYEQYF. DNA of the CDR3: TGTGCCAGCTCACCAAGCCCGGGACAGGGCTACGAGCAGTACTTC.

A single count supports this clone. This chain uses TRBV5-1 with TRBJ1-1; D not resolved. In germline, CDR1 is SGHRS, CDR2 YFSETQ. Trimming pared 0 bases from V and 1 base from J, leaving 7 bases between. The CDR3 has 14 amino acids. The CDR3 bases are TGCGCCAGCAGCTTGGGGGCACCGAACACTGAAGCTTTCTTT. Protein: CASSLGAPNTEAFF.

Points on this clone: Other DNA sequences within the sample encode an identical CDR3. The chain joins TRBV5-4 to TRBJ2-1; D unresolved. Germline CDR1 SGHNT, CDR2 YYREEE (reference sequence). This CDR3 has 14 residues. The V end was cut by 0 bases, the J end by 7 bases, with 11 bases between. The CDR3 DNA is TGTGCCAGCAGCTTGGAAGGGCCTCGGAATGAGCAGTTCTTC. Translated, it gives CASSLEGPRNEQFF.

The gene calls are TRBV6-5 and TRBJ1-2; D call uncertain. This CDR3 contains 13 residues. Trimming cost V 6 bases and J 2 bases, with 10 bases left between them. CDR1 and CDR2 from the germline V gene are MNHEY and SVGAGI. CDR3 protein: CASRPNINYGYTF. Written as DNA, the CDR3 is TGTGCCAGCAGACCCAACATAAACTATGGCTACACCTTC.

The chain joins TRBV5-8 to TRBJ1-2; possibly TRBD1 for D (6 bases). The V end was cut by 7 bases, the J end by 2 bases, with 9 bases between. Germline values: CDR1 SGHTS, CDR2 YDEGEE. The CDR3 spans 12 residues. CDR3 residues: CASGTLNYGYTF. CDR3 coding DNA: TGTGCCAGCGGGACACTAAACTATGGCTACACCTTC.

This rearrangement joins TRBV4-3 to TRBJ1-1, with D perhaps matching TRBD1 (6 bases). CDR1 and CDR2 (germline): LGHNA, YSLEER. Trimming removed 0 bases at V and 7 bases at J, with 18 bases between. CDR3 length equals 16 residues. CDR3 DNA: TGCGCCAGCAGCCAAGAGTGGGGGGGGCGATCGGATGAAGCTTTCTTT. As protein: CASSQEWGGRSDEAFF.

The rearrangement joins TRBV7-8 to TRBJ2-3; the match to TRBD2 covers 12 bases. The V segment lost 8 bases and the J segment 3 bases; nucleotides outside the gene matches: 9. This CDR3 spans 16 amino acids. CDR1 and CDR2 (germline): SGHVS, FQNEAQ. Here the CDR3 reads CASGVLAGGGTDTQYF. The DNA for the CDR3 is TGTGCCAGCGGGGTACTAGCGGGAGGAGGAACAGATACGCAGTATTTT.

This chain links TRBV27 with TRBJ1-1; D is unresolved. The V and J ends lost 5 bases and 1 base respectively, with 11 bases between them. CDR1 is MNHEY and CDR2 is SMNVEV in the germline V gene (reference sequence). The CDR3 length is 14 residues. The CDR3 sequence is CASSPRWANTEAFF. The CDR3, as DNA: TGTGCCAGCAGTCCCCGTTGGGCGAACACTGAAGCTTTCTTT.

This chain links TRBV6-5 with TRBJ2-2, with 7 bases aligning to TRBD1. Unmatched junction bases numbered 4, after V lost 6 bases and J lost 3 bases. This CDR3 spans 14 amino acids. Germline CDR1 is MNHEY and CDR2 is SVGAGI. CDR3 in amino acids: CASRRTGDTGELFF. DNA for the CDR3: TGTGCCAGCAGACGAACAGGGGACACCGGGGAGCTGTTTTTT.

Worth noting for this clone: The same CDR3 arises from other DNA sequences in this sample as well. The rearrangement joins TRBV28 to TRBJ2-7; no definite D call. The CDR3 covers 12 residues. The V end was cut by 5 bases, the J end by 2 bases, with 7 bases between. CDR1 and CDR2 from the germline V gene are MDHEN and SYDVKM. The chain's CDR3 is CASSLLTYEQYF. As DNA, the CDR3 is TGTGCCAGCAGTCTCCTAACCTACGAGCAGTACTTC.

J is TRBJ1-2 and V is TRBV9; 8 nucleotides match TRBD1. Germline V lookup: CDR1 SGDLS, CDR2 YYNGEE. V was pared by 2 bases and J by 4 bases, with 7 bases of the junction left unmatched. There are 15 residues in the CDR3. The CDR3 loop is CASSVGTGPSYGYTF. The CDR3, as DNA: TGTGCCAGCAGCGTGGGGACAGGACCCTCCTATGGCTACACCTTC.

CDR3 residues: CASSLVSSLTSYNEQFF. The CDR3 DNA follows: TGCGCCAGCAGCTTGGTTAGTAGCCTAACATCCTACAATGAGCAGTTCTTC. The chain recombines TRBV5-1 with TRBJ2-1; D is unresolved. The CDR3 length is 17 residues. Per the germline V gene, CDR1 is SGHRS and CDR2 is YFSETQ. The V end was cut by 0 bases, the J end by 1 base, with 14 bases between. The full variable domain, in which reference TRBV5-1 and TRBJ2-1 provide the parts outside the CDR3, is KAGVTQTPRYLIKTRGQQVTLSCSPISGHRSVSWYQQTPGQGLQFLFEYFSETQRNKGNFPGRFSGRQFSNSRSEMNVSTLELGDSALYLCASSLVSSLTSYNEQFFGPGTRLTVL.

Remarks on this clone: This specimen includes other DNA sequences encoding the same CDR3. The chain uses TRBV9 and TRBJ2-3; D gene unclear. The CDR3 totals 13 residues. Per the germline V gene, CDR1 is SGDLS and CDR2 is YYNGEE. Trimming cost V 4 bases and J 1 base, with 7 bases left between them. The CDR3 nucleotides read TGTGCCAGCAGCCCGAGAGGCACAGATACGCAGTATTTT. Protein product: CASSPRGTDTQYF. The full variable domain, in which reference TRBV9 and TRBJ2-3 provide the parts outside the CDR3, is DSGVTQTPKHLITATGQRVTLRCSPRSGDLSVYWYQQSLDQGLQFLIQYYNGEERAKGNILERFSAQQFPDLHSELNLSSLELGDSALYFCASSPRGTDTQYFGPGTRLTVL.

The chain links TRBV7-2 to TRBJ2-1; 12 bases line up with TRBD1. J gave up 5 bases and V 1 base, and 3 bases lay outside the gene matches. The CDR3 is 16 residues long. Looked up from germline, CDR1 is SGHTA and CDR2 is FQGNSA. The CDR3 sequence: CASSLGGTGGNNEQFF. The CDR3 nucleotides read TGTGCCAGCAGCTTAGGGGGGACAGGGGGCAACAATGAGCAGTTCTTC.